These 30 T cell receptor beta chains were all obtained from the same sample, sequenced in a study of blood T cell repertoires in COVID-19. Profiled with immunoSEQ multiplex PCR; TCRdb holds only in-frame clones, not every one. The sample lists 350,000 to 450,000 clones, under 90% occurring once. The sequencing input was PBMCs or T cells enriched from blood (not recorded which). The receptors were sampled from a woman in her twenties or thirties who had recovered from COVID-19.

The gene calls are TRBV29-1 and TRBJ2-7; maybe TRBD2 (6 bases). Germline loops: CDR1 SQVTM, CDR2 ANQGSEA. The CDR3 sequence is 15 residues long. V was pared by 6 bases and J by 4 bases, with 22 bases between. The CDR3 loop reads CSVTTRGVGSYEQYF. CDR3 DNA: TGCAGCGTCACCACAAGAGGGGTCGGGAGTTACGAGCAGTACTTC.

This sequence joins TRBV6-6 and TRBJ2-7, with D possibly being TRBD1 (6 bases). Germline CDR1 is MNHNY and CDR2 is SVGAGI (reference sequence). V was clipped by 6 bases and J by 1 base, with 19 bases between them. The length of the CDR3 is 16 residues. The CDR3 bases are TGTGCCAGCAGGCAGGAAGGACAGCCCGAATCCTACGAGCAGTACTTC. As protein: CASRQEGQPESYEQYF.

The J gene is TRBJ2-5, the V gene TRBV28; TRBD1 matches 12 bases. Germline CDR1 MDHEN, CDR2 SYDVKM. The CDR3 is 18 amino acids. V lost 0 bases and J lost 3; bases outside the gene matches: 8. CDR3 nucleotide sequence: TGTGCCAGCAGTTTATGGGGGACAGGGGGCGCCCGGGAAGAGACCCAGTACTTC. Translating it yields CASSLWGTGGAREETQYF.

J is TRBJ1-1 and V is TRBV6-5; 9 bases match TRBD1. V was clipped by 6 bases and J by 2 bases; unmatched bases: 4. CDR1 MNHEY and CDR2 SVGAGI come from the germline V gene. CDR3 length: 14 amino acids. CDR3 protein: CASRQTGGNTEAFF. DNA for the CDR3: TGTGCCAGCAGACAGACAGGGGGTAACACTGAAGCTTTCTTT.

V is TRBV2 and J is TRBJ2-2; D is possibly TRBD1 (6 bases). V was pared by 3 bases and J by 10 bases, with 12 bases between. Germline CDR1 and CDR2: SNHLY and FYNNEI. The CDR3 runs 13 residues. CDR3 protein: CASSDGQFVELFF. CDR3 sequence (DNA): TGTGCCAGCAGTGACGGACAGTTCGTGGAGCTGTTTTTT.

The rearrangement uses TRBV9 and TRBJ1-1; no definite D call. Germline V gene data show CDR1 as SGDLS and CDR2 as YYNGEE. CDR3 length equals 14 residues. V lost 0 bases, J lost 7 bases, and 13 bases lay in between. CDR3 sequence (DNA): TGTGCCAGCAGCGTAGATGGAAGCGCAAGTGAAGCTTTCTTT. This encodes CASSVDGSASEAFF. Based on the CDR3 plus reference TRBV9 and TRBJ1-1, the full variable domain is DSGVTQTPKHLITATGQRVTLRCSPRSGDLSVYWYQQSLDQGLQFLIQYYNGEERAKGNILERFSAQQFPDLHSELNLSSLELGDSALYFCASSVDGSASEAFFGQGTRLTVV.

This clone is a singleton in its sample. V gene TRBV4-1 combines with J gene TRBJ1-2; no definite D call. This CDR3 region has 11 residues. Trimming took 5 bases from V and 10 from J, leaving 11 bases between them. Germline-derived CDR1 and CDR2 are MGHRA and YSYEKL. The CDR3 DNA reads TGCGCCAGCAGCTCATACGGGGACTACACCTTC. Translated, it gives CASSSYGDYTF.

Only one count was recorded for this clone. This chain joins TRBV3-1 (or the pseudogene TRBV3-2) and TRBJ2-2; 8 bases are a match to TRBD2. The V gene's germline CDR1 is LGHDT and CDR2 YNNKEL (reference sequence). After removal of 3 bases from V and 5 bases from J, the junction contained 2 bases not matched to a gene. This CDR3 is 14 amino acids long. The CDR3 protein is CASSHPSGTGELFF. The DNA of the CDR3 is TGTGCCAGCAGCCATCCTAGCGGGACCGGGGAGCTGTTTTTT.

This chain links TRBV15 with TRBJ2-2; 11 nucleotides align to TRBD2. This CDR3 has 17 residues. Germline-derived CDR1 and CDR2 are LNHNV and YYDKDF (reference sequence). J gave up 6 bases and V 0 bases, and 6 bases lay outside the gene matches. For the CDR3, the DNA is TGTGCCACCAGCAGAGATCGGCTAGCGGGAGGCTCCGGGGAGCTGTTTTTT. Translated: CATSRDRLAGGSGELFF. Full variable domain (rest looked up from reference TRBV15 and TRBJ2-2): DAMVIQNPRYQVTQFGKPVTLSCSQTLNHNVMYWYQQKSSQAPKLLFHYYDKDFNNEADTPDNFQSRRPNTSFCFLDIRSPGLGDTAMYLCATSRDRLAGGSGELFFGEGSRLTVL.

V usage is TRBV20-1 and J usage is TRBJ2-7; the D is unclear. V lost 2 bases and J lost 5, with 7 bases in between. This CDR3 region has 11 residues. Germline V CDR1 and CDR2: DFQATT, SNEGSKA (reference sequence). The CDR3 DNA is TGCAGTGCTAGATCGAGCCACGAGCAGTACTTC. Translated, it gives CSARSSHEQYF.

The chain employs TRBV18 and TRBJ2-1; 15 bases agree with TRBD2. Trimming cost V 2 bases and J 3 bases; bases outside gene matches: 14. This CDR3 has 21 residues. Germline V gene data show CDR1 as KGHSH and CDR2 as LQKENI. The CDR3 loop is CASSPGGLAGGMKTLYNEQFF. In nucleotides, the CDR3 is TGTGCCAGCTCACCAGGAGGACTAGCGGGAGGGATGAAAACACTCTACAATGAGCAGTTCTTC.

V and J are TRBV7-2 and TRBJ1-6; D not resolved. The CDR3 covers 15 residues. The germline V and J ends were trimmed by 5 bases and 8 bases, with 16 bases remaining between them. CDR1 is SGHTA and CDR2 is FQGNSA in the germline V gene. The CDR3 nucleotides are TGTGCCAGCAGCCTCGATGGGCCGATTGATTCACCCCTCCACTTT. This sequence encodes CASSLDGPIDSPLHF.

The table lists this clone with a count of one. The gene calls are TRBV30 and TRBJ1-3; D not resolved. The V end lost 0 bases, the J end lost 0 bases, and 15 bases lay between the germline ends. The CDR3 sequence is 17 residues long. Germline V gene sequence: CDR1 GTSNPN, CDR2 SVGIG (reference sequence). In DNA form, the CDR3 reads TGTGCCTGGAGTGTGTGGCGGAGTGGTATCTCTGGAAACACCATATATTTT. Translation: CAWSVWRSGISGNTIYF.

V gene TRBV4-3 combines with J gene TRBJ2-5; 9 bases match TRBD2. V was pared by 2 bases and J by 4 bases, with 8 bases of the junction left unmatched. Germline V gene data show CDR1 as LGHNA and CDR2 as YSLEER. The CDR3 consists of 16 residues. The CDR3 nucleotides are TGCGCCAGCAGCCAATCTGCCGTTAGCGGGGGAGAGACCCAGTACTTC. Translated, it gives CASSQSAVSGGETQYF.

The CDR3 bases are TGCGCCAGCAGCTTGGGGACTCAAACCTACGAGCAGTACTTC. This sequence encodes CASSLGTQTYEQYF. This chain uses TRBV5-1 with TRBJ2-7, with D maybe TRBD2 (5 bases). V dropped 0 bases and J dropped 2 bases, with 9 bases sitting between them. Per the germline V gene, CDR1 is SGHRS and CDR2 is YFSETQ. CDR3 length equals 14 residues. Full variable domain (remainder filled in from reference TRBV5-1 and TRBJ2-7): KAGVTQTPRYLIKTRGQQVTLSCSPISGHRSVSWYQQTPGQGLQFLFEYFSETQRNKGNFPGRFSGRQFSNSRSEMNVSTLELGDSALYLCASSLGTQTYEQYFGPGTRLTVT.

This clone was counted once. The V gene is TRBV6-5, the J gene TRBJ1-2; tentative D call: TRBD1 (5 bases). The V end was cut by 4 bases, the J end by 7 bases, with 16 bases between. The length of the CDR3 is 14 residues. Germline-derived CDR1 and CDR2 are MNHEY and SVGAGI. Here the CDR3 reads CASSFFPVGAGYTF. CDR3 nucleotides: TGTGCCAGCAGTTTTTTCCCGGTAGGGGCTGGCTACACCTTC.

The chain recombines TRBV2 with TRBJ2-3, with a tentative D call TRBD2 (5 bases). V was cut by 7 bases and J by 0 bases, with 17 bases left in between. This CDR3 spans 16 amino acids. In germline, CDR1 is SNHLY, CDR2 FYNNEI. The CDR3 region has the DNA TGTGCCAGCATTCAGGAGGAAACGGCGAGCACAGATACGCAGTATTTT. Residues: CASIQEETASTDTQYF.

The chain is built from TRBV5-1 and TRBJ2-7; 10 bases are a match to TRBD1. The CDR3 runs 15 residues. Germline V gene data show CDR1 as SGHRS and CDR2 as YFSETQ. Trimming cost V 2 bases and J 6 bases; bases outside gene matches: 8. This CDR3 is CASSFRDRGGGEQYF. The CDR3 nucleotides are TGCGCCAGCAGCTTCCGGGACAGGGGAGGAGGCGAGCAGTACTTC.

Concerning this clone itself: Other DNA sequences in the sample encode the same CDR3. The chain recombines TRBV2 with TRBJ2-5; TRBD1 matches 8 bases. The trim removed 5 bases at V and 2 bases at J, leaving 1 base unmatched. The CDR3 consists of 13 residues. Germline V CDR1 and CDR2: SNHLY, FYNNEI. CDR3 bases: TGTGCCAGCAGTAGGACAGGGCAAGAGACCCAGTACTTC. Protein product: CASSRTGQETQYF.

In its sample, this clone was seen once. The gene calls are TRBV6-5 and TRBJ2-7; 10 nucleotides align to TRBD2. Trimming at V came to 6 bases and at J to 1 base, leaving 3 bases not matched to a gene. This CDR3 has 14 residues. In germline, CDR1 is MNHEY, CDR2 SVGAGI. This CDR3 is CASRRTSGSYEQYF. DNA for the CDR3: TGTGCCAGCAGAAGGACTAGCGGTTCCTACGAGCAGTACTTC.

Regarding this clone: One end of the junction does not line up with germline, which may come from a read error. The chain carries TRBV11-2 and TRBJ2-7, with D possibly being TRBD1 (6 bases). Germline lookup yields CDR1 SGHAT and CDR2 FQNNGV. This CDR3 has 14 amino acids. For the CDR3, the DNA is TGTGCCACCAGCGACAGGAGTCGGTCCGGCGAGCAGTACTTC. Translating gives CATSDRSRSGEQYF.

The chain recombines TRBV23-1 with TRBJ1-5; 7 bases align to TRBD1. TRBV23-1 is given ORF status, its function remaining uncertain. CDR3 size: 17 residues. Losses at the gene ends were 0 bases for V and 4 bases for J; bases not matched to a gene: 9. The CDR3 coding sequence is TGCGCCAGCAGTCAATCGGTCCCGGGACAGATTAATCAGCCCCAGCATTTT. It yields the protein CASSQSVPGQINQPQHF.

The V gene is TRBV5-1, the J gene TRBJ2-7; 11 bases agree with TRBD2. Looked up from germline, CDR1 is SGHRS and CDR2 is YFSETQ. V was clipped by 1 base and J by 0 bases; unmatched bases: 9. The CDR3 sequence is 18 residues long. In DNA form, the CDR3 reads TGCGCCAGCAGCTTGTTGGCTAGCGGGAGGCCCTCCTCCTACGAGCAGTACTTC. Encoded protein: CASSLLASGRPSSYEQYF.

The V and J genes are TRBV7-2 and TRBJ1-2; D is possibly TRBD1 (5 bases). V gave up 2 bases and J gave up 5 bases, with 15 bases separating them. CDR3 size: 15 residues. Germline loops: CDR1 SGHTA, CDR2 FQGNSA. CDR3 nucleotides: TGTGCCAGCAGCTTATCCAGACAGCTCGGGTATGGCTACACCTTC. Translating it yields CASSLSRQLGYGYTF.

This chain links TRBV19 with TRBJ1-4, with D tentatively TRBD1 (6 bases). CDR1 and CDR2 from the germline V gene are LNHDA and SQIVND (reference sequence). V was pared by 8 bases and J by 1 base, with 17 bases between. The CDR3 has 16 amino acids. CDR3 region: CASRPNRVRTNEKLFF. DNA of the CDR3: TGTGCCAGTCGGCCCAACAGGGTTCGAACTAATGAAAAACTGTTTTTT. The variable domain in full, completed from reference TRBV19 and TRBJ1-4, reads DGGITQSPKYLFRKEGQNVTLSCEQNLNHDAMYWYRQDPGQGLRLIYYSQIVNDFQKGDIAEGYSVSREKKESFPLTVTSAQKNPTAFYLCASRPNRVRTNEKLFFGSGTQLSVL.

V gene TRBV6-5 combines with J gene TRBJ2-7; possible D gene TRBD2, 6 bases. The ends were cut back, 8 bases at V and 1 base at J, with 9 bases in the middle. CDR1 is MNHEY and CDR2 is SVGAGI in the germline V gene. The CDR3 runs to 12 residues. CDR3 nucleotide sequence: TGTGCCAGCCGGGGGTTGTCCTACGAGCAGTACTTC. Amino acids: CASRGLSYEQYF.

This rearrangement joins TRBV6-1 to TRBJ1-4; TRBD1 is a possible D gene (6 bases). The CDR3 length is 17 residues. Germline CDR1 MNHNS, CDR2 SASEGT. V lost 1 base to trimming and J lost 2 bases, with 14 bases between them. As DNA, the CDR3 is TGTGCCAGCAGTGAAGTTCGGGGGGCAGGGACTAATGAAAAACTGTTTTTT. This translates into CASSEVRGAGTNEKLFF.

Written as DNA, the CDR3 is TGTGCCAGCAGCCCTCGGCGTGGGTCTCTAGTTAGCTCCTACAATGAGCAGTTCTTC. The encoded protein is CASSPRRGSLVSSYNEQFF. The rearrangement uses TRBV7-2 and TRBJ2-1, with no clear D. Germline V gene data show CDR1 as SGHTA and CDR2 as FQGNSA. The CDR3 contains 19 residues. V was clipped by 5 bases and J by 0 bases, with 23 bases between them.

The V call is TRBV4-1, the J call TRBJ1-2; 8 bases fit TRBD1. Germline CDR1 reads MGHRA; CDR2 reads YSYEKL. CDR3 size: 13 residues. The V and J ends lost 6 bases and 4 bases, in that order; junction bases with no gene match: 4. The chain's CDR3 is CASRPTGGYGYTF. The DNA of the CDR3 is TGCGCCAGCAGACCTACAGGGGGCTATGGCTACACCTTC.

This chain joins TRBV30 and TRBJ2-7, with TRBD1 matching 8 bases. V trimming: 7 bases; J trimming: 3 bases; junction bases outside the gene matches: 8. The CDR3 spans 13 residues. CDR1 and CDR2 from the germline V gene are GTSNPN and SVGIG (reference sequence). The DNA of the CDR3 is TGTGCCTCTTCCGGGACAGGAGACTACGAGCAGTACTTC. Protein: CASSGTGDYEQYF.